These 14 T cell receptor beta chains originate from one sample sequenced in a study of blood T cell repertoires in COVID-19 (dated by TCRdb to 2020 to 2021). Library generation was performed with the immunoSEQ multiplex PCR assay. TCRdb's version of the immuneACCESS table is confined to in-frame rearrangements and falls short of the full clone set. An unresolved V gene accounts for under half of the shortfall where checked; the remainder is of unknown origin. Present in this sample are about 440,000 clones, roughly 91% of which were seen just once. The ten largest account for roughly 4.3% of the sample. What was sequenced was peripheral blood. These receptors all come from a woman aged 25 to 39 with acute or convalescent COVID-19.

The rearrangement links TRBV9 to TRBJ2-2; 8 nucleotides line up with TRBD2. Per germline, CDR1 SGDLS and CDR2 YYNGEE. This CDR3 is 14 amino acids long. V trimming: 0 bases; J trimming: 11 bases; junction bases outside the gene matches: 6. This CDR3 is CASSVGAGARELFF. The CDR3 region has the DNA TGTGCCAGCAGCGTAGGAGCGGGGGCGCGTGAGCTGTTTTTT.

The CDR3 sequence: CASSMAYRDLYGYTF. As DNA, the CDR3 is TGTGCCAGTAGTATGGCCTACAGGGATCTCTATGGCTACACCTTC. This sequence joins TRBV19 and TRBJ1-2, with TRBD1 as a possible D gene (6 bases). Deletions cut 3 bases from V and 4 bases from J, with 15 bases between. CDR3 length equals 15 residues. Germline V CDR1 and CDR2: LNHDA, SQIVND (reference sequence). Using reference TRBV19 and TRBJ1-2 for the parts outside the CDR3, the full variable domain is DGGITQSPKYLFRKEGQNVTLSCEQNLNHDAMYWYRQDPGQGLRLIYYSQIVNDFQKGDIAEGYSVSREKKESFPLTVTSAQKNPTAFYLCASSMAYRDLYGYTFGSGTRLTVV.

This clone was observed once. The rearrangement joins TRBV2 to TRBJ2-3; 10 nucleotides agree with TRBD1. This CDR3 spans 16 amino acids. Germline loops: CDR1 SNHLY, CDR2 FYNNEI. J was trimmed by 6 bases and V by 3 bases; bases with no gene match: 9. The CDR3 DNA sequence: TGTGCCAGCAGTGATATTTTGGGACAGGGGATCGATACGCAGTATTTT. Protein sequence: CASSDILGQGIDTQYF.

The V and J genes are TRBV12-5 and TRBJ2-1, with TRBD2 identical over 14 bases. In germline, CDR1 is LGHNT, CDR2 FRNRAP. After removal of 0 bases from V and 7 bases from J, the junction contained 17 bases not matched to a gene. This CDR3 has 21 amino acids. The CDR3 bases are TGTGCTAGTGGTTTGGTAATGAGGACTAGCGGGGGGCTAACCCCTAAGAATGAGCAGTTCTTC. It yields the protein CASGLVMRTSGGLTPKNEQFF.

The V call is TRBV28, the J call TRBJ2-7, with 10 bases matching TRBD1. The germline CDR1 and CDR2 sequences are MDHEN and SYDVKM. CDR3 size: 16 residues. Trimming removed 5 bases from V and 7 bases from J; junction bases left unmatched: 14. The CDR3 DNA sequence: TGTGCCAGCAGTCCAGCCAGGTGGGGACAGGGGTTGGAGCAGTACTTC. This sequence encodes CASSPARWGQGLEQYF. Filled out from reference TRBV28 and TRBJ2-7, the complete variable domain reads DVKVTQSSRYLVKRTGEKVFLECVQDMDHENMFWYRQDPGLGLRLIYFSYDVKMKEKGDIPEGYSVSREKKERFSLILESASTNQTSMYLCASSPARWGQGLEQYFGPGTRLTVT.

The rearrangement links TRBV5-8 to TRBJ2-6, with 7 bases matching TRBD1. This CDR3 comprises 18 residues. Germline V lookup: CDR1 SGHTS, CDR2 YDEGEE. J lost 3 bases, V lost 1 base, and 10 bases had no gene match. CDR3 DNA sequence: TGTGCCAGCAGCTTGAGGGACAGTGGGTTCGGTGGGGCCAACGTCCTGACTTTC. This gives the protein CASSLRDSGFGGANVLTF.

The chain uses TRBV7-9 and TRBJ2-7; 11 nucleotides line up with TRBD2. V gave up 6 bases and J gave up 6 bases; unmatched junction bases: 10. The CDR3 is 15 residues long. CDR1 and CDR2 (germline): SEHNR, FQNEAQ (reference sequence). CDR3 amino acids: CASRRLGLAGGEQYF. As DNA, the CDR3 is TGTGCCAGCAGACGACTAGGACTAGCGGGTGGCGAGCAGTACTTC.

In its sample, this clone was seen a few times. The chain's CDR3 is CSASRGGLQFF. In DNA, the CDR3 is TGCAGCGCGTCTCGGGGGGGGCTTCAGTTCTTC. This rearrangement joins TRBV29-1 to TRBJ2-1; TRBD2 agrees at 8 bases. Germline V gene lookup returns CDR1 SQVTM and CDR2 ANQGSEA. The junction had 9 bases not matched to a gene; V was cut back by 7 bases and J by 13 bases. The CDR3 is 11 residues long.

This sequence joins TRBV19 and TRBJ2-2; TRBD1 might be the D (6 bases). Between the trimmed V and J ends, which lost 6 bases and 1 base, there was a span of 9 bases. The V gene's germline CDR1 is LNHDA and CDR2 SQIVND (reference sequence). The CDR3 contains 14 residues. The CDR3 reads CASRRQVNTGELFF. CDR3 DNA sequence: TGTGCCAGTAGGAGACAGGTGAACACCGGGGAGCTGTTTTTT.

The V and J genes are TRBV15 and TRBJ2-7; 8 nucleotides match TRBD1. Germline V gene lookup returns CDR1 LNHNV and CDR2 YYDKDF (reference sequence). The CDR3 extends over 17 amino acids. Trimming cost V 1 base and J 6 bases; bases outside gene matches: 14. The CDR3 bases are TGTGCCACCAGCAGAGGTCTCCCCATTATGACAGGGGTCGAGCAGTACTTC. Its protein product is CATSRGLPIMTGVEQYF.

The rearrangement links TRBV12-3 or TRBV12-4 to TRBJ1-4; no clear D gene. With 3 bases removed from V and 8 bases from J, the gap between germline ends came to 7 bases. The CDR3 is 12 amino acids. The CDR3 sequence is CASSFSLEKLFF. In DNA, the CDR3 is TGTGCCAGCAGTTTCTCCCTGGAAAAACTGTTTTTT.

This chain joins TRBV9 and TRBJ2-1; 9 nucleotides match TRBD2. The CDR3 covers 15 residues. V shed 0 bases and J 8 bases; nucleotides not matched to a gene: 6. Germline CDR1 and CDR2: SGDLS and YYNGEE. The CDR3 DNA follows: TGTGCCAGCAGCGTAGGTGGCGGGGGGGCACATGAGCAGTTCTTC. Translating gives CASSVGGGGAHEQFF.

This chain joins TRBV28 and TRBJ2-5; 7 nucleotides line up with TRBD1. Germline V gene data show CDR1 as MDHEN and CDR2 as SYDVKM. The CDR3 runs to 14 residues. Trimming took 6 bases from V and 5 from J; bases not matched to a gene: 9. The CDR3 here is CASSSTVRGETQYF. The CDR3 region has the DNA TGTGCCAGCAGCTCTACTGTCAGGGGGGAGACCCAGTACTTC.

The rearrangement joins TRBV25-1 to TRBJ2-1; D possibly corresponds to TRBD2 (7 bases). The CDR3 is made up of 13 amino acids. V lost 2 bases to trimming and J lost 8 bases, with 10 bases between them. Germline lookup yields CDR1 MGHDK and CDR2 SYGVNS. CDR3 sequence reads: CASSEQGRDEQFF. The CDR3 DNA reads TGTGCCAGCAGTGAACAGGGGAGGGATGAGCAGTTCTTC. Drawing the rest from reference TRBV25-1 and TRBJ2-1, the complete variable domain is EADIYQTPRYLVIGTGKKITLECSQTMGHDKMYWYQQDPGMELHLIHYSYGVNSTEKGDLSSESTVSRIRTEHFPLTLESARPSHTSQYLCASSEQGRDEQFFGPGTRLTVL.